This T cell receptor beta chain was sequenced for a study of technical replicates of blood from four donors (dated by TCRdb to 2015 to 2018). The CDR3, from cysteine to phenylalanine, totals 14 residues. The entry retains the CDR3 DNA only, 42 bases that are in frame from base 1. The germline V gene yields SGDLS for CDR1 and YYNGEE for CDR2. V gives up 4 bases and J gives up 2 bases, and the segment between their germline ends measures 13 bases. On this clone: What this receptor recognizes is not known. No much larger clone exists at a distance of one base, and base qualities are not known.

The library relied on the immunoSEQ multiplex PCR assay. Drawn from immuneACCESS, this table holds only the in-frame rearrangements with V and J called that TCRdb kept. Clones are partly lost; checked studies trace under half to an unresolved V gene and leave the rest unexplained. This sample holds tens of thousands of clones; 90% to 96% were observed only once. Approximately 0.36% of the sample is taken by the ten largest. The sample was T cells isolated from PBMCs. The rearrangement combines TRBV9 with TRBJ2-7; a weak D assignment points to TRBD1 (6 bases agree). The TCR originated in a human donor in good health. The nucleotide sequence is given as TGTGCCAGCAGCTCCGGACAGTTTACCTACGAGCAGTACTTC. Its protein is CASSSGQFTYEQYF.